This TCR beta chain was identified during a study of pediatric ulcerative colitis. This clone has a handful of counts. Libraries were prepared by immunoSEQ multiplex PCR; TCRdb keeps only in-frame clonotypes and omits some of them. Among tens of thousands of clones, about 86% were seen once, and the ten largest hold roughly 3.8%. The CDR3 loop spans 13 amino acids. Germline CDR1 is SQVTM and CDR2 is ANQGSEA. J was trimmed by 8 bases and V by 7 bases; bases with no gene match: 7. The source material was blood. The chain couples TRBV29-1 to TRBJ2-1; TRBD2 agrees at 11 bases. The TCR sequence derives from a boy aged 10-17 years with severe ulcerative colitis. The CDR3 nucleotides are TGCAGCGCAAGGACTAGCGGGTGGGATGAGCAGTTCTTC. Translated: CSARTSGWDEQFF.